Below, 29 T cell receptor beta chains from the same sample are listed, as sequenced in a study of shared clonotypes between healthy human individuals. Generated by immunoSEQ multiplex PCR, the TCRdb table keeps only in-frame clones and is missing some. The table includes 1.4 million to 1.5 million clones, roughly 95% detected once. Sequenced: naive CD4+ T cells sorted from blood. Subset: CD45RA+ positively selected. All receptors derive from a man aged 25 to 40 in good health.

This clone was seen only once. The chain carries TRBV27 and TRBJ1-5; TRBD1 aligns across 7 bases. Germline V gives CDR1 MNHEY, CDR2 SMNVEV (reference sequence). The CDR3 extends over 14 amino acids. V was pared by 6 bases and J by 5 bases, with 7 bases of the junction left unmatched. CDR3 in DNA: TGTGCCAGCAGCCGACAGGGTTTGTATCAGCCCCAGCATTTT. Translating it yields CASSRQGLYQPQHF.

The CDR3 here is CASSANGGINEQFF. In nucleotides, the CDR3 is TGTGCCAGCAGTGCCAATGGTGGAATAAATGAGCAGTTCTTC. This chain connects TRBV6-5 to TRBJ2-1; D is uncertain. V was shortened by 5 bases and J by 7 bases, with 15 bases between the two germline ends. Germline V CDR1 and CDR2: MNHEY, SVGAGI. This CDR3 is 14 amino acids long.

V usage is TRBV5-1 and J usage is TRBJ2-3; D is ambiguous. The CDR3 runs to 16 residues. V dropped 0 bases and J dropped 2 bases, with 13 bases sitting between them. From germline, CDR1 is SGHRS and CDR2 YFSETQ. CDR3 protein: CASSLAVSSNTDTQYF. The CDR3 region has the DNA TGCGCCAGCAGCTTGGCCGTTAGTTCGAACACAGATACGCAGTATTTT.

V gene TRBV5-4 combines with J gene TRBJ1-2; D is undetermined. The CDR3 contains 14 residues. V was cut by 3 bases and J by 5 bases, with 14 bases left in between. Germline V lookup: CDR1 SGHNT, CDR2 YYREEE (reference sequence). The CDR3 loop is CASSSWRIGYGYTF. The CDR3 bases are TGTGCCAGCAGCTCCTGGCGAATTGGATATGGCTACACCTTC.

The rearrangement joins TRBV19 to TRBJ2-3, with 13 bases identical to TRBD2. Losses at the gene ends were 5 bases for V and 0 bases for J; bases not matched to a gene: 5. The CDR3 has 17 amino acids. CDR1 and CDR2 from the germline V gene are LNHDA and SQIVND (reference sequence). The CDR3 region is CASSVGLAGPSTDTQYF. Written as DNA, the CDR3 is TGTGCCAGTAGTGTGGGACTAGCGGGACCTAGCACAGATACGCAGTATTTT.

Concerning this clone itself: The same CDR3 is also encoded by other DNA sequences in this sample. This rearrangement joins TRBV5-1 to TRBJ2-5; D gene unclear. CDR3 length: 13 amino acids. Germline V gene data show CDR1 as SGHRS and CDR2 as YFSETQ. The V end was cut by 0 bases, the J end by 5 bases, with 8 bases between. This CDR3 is CASSLGSEETQYF. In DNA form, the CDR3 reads TGCGCCAGCAGCTTGGGGAGTGAGGAGACCCAGTACTTC. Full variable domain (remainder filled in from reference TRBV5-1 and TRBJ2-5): KAGVTQTPRYLIKTRGQQVTLSCSPISGHRSVSWYQQTPGQGLQFLFEYFSETQRNKGNFPGRFSGRQFSNSRSEMNVSTLELGDSALYLCASSLGSEETQYFGPGTRLLVL.

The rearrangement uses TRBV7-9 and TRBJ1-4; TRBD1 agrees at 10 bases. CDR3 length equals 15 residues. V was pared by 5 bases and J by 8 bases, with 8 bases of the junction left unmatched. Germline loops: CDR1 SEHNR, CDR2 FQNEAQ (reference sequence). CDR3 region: CASSIRQGAQEKLFF. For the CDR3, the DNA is TGTGCCAGCAGCATCCGACAGGGGGCCCAGGAAAAACTGTTTTTT.

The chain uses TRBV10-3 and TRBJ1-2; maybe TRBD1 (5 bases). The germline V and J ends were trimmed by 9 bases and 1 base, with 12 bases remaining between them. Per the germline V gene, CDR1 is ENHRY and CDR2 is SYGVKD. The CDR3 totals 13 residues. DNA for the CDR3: TGTGCCATACAGGAGCCTAGTAACTATGGCTACACCTTC. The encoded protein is CAIQEPSNYGYTF.

The CDR3 nucleotides read TGCGCCAGCAGATCTCAAGGGAATGAGGTTGAAGCTTTCTTT. It yields the protein CASRSQGNEVEAFF. The J gene is TRBJ1-1, the V gene TRBV5-1, with D unresolved. CDR1 SGHRS and CDR2 YFSETQ come from the germline V gene. The V gene lost 5 bases and the J gene lost 7 bases, with 18 bases spanning the gap. This CDR3 is built from 14 residues.

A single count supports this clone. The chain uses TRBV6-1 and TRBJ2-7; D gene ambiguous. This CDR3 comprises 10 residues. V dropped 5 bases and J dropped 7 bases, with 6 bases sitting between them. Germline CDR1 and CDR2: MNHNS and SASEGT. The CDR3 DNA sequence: TGTGCCAGCAGTTCTGGGGAGCAGTACTTC. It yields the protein CASSSGEQYF.

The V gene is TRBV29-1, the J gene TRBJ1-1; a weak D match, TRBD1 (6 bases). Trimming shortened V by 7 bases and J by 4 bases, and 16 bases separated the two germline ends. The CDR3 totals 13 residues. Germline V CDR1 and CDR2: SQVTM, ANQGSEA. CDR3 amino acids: CSAKGGDGTEAFF. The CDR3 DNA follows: TGCAGCGCGAAAGGGGGTGATGGCACTGAAGCTTTCTTT.

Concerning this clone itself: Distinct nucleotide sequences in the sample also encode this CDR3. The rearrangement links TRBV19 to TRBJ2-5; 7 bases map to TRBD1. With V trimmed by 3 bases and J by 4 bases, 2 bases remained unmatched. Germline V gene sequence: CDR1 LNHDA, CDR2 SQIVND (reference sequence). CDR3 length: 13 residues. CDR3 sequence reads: CASSIGTAETQYF. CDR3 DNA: TGTGCCAGTAGTATTGGGACAGCAGAGACCCAGTACTTC.

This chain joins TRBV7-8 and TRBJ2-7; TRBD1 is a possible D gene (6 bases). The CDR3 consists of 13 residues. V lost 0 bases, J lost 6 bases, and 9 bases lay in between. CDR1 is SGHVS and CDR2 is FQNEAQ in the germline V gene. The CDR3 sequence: CASSLAQGGEQYF. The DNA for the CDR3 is TGTGCCAGCAGCTTAGCGCAAGGGGGCGAGCAGTACTTC.

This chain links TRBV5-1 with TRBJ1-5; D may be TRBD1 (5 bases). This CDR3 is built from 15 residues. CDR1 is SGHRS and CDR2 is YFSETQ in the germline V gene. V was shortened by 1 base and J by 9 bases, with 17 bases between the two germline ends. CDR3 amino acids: CASSLLPGRIGPQHF. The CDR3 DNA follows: TGCGCCAGCAGCTTGTTACCAGGGAGAATCGGGCCCCAGCATTTT.

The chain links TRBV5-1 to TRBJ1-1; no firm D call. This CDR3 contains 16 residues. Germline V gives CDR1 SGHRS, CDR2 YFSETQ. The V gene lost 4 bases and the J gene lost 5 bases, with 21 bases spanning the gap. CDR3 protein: CASSVDTRPTGTEAFF. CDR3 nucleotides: TGCGCCAGCAGCGTTGATACACGGCCGACGGGGACTGAAGCTTTCTTT.

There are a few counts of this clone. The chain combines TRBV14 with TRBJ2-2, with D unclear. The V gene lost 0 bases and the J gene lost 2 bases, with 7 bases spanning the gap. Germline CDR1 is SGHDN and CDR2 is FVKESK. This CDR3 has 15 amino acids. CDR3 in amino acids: CASSQDPLNTGELFF. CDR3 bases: TGTGCCAGCAGCCAAGATCCGCTAAACACCGGGGAGCTGTTTTTT.

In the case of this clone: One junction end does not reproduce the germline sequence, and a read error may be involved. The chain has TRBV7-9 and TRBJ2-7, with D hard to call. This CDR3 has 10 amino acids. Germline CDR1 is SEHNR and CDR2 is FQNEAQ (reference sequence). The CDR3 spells CASSGEQWDF. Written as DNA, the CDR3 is TGTGCCAGCAGCGGTGAGCAGTGGGACTTC. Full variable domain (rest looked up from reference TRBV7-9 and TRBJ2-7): DTGVSQNPRHKITKRGQNVTFRCDPISEHNRLYWYRQTLGQGPEFLTYFQNEAQLEKSRLLSDRFSAERPKGSFSTLEIQRTEQGDSAMYLCASSGEQWDFGPGTRLTVT.

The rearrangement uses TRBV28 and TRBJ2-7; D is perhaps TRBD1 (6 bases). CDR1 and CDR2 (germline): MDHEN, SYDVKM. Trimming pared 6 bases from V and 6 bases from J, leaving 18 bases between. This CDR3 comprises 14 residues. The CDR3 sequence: CASRLDTGRLEQYF. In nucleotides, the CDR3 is TGTGCCAGCAGACTCGACACAGGGCGGCTCGAGCAGTACTTC.

The CDR3 region has the DNA TGTGCCACCAGCAGAGGGGGGAGCACTGAAGCTTTCTTT. It translates to CATSRGGSTEAFF. This chain links TRBV15 with TRBJ1-1; D might be TRBD1 (5 bases). With 1 base removed from V and 4 bases from J, the gap between germline ends came to 7 bases. The length of the CDR3 is 13 residues. Germline CDR1 LNHNV, CDR2 YYDKDF (reference sequence).

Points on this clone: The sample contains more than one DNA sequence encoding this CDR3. CDR3 coding DNA: TGTGCCAGCAGTCCGGGACAGGGGTACGAGCAGTACTTC. Translated, it gives CASSPGQGYEQYF. The chain joins TRBV28 to TRBJ2-7, with 10 bases lining up with TRBD1. V dropped 5 bases and J dropped 4; count of bases not matched to a gene: 2. Per the germline V gene, CDR1 is MDHEN and CDR2 is SYDVKM. CDR3 size: 13 residues.

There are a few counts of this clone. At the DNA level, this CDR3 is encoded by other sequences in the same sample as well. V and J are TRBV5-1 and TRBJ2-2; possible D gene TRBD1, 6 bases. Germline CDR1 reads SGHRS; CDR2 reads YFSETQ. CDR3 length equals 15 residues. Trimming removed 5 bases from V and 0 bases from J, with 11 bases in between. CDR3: CASSSGGTNTGELFF. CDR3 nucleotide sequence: TGCGCCAGCAGTAGTGGGGGCACGAACACCGGGGAGCTGTTTTTT.

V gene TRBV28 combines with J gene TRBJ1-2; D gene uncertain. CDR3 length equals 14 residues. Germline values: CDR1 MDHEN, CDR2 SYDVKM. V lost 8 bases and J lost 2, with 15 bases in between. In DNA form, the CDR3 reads TGTGCCAGCCGTCCCGGGGAACAGAACTATGGCTACACCTTC. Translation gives CASRPGEQNYGYTF.

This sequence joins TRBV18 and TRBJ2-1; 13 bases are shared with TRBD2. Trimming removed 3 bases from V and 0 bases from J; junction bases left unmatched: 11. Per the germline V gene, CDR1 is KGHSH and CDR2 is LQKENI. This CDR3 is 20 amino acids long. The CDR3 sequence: CASSPNPGTSGTSSYNEQFF. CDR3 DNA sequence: TGTGCCAGCTCACCCAACCCCGGGACTAGCGGGACTAGCTCCTACAATGAGCAGTTCTTC.

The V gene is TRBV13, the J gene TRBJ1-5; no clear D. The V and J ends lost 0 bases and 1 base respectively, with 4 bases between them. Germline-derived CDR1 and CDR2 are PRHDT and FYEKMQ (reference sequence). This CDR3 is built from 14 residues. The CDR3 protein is CASSLGISNQPQHF. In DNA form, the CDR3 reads TGTGCCAGCAGCTTAGGCATAAGCAATCAGCCCCAGCATTTT.

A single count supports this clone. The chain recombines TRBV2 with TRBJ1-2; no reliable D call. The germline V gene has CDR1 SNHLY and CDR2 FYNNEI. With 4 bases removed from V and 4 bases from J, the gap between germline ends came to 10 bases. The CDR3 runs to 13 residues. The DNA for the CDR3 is TGTGCCAGCAGTGTGGCGTCCAGCTATGGCTACACCTTC. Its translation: CASSVASSYGYTF.

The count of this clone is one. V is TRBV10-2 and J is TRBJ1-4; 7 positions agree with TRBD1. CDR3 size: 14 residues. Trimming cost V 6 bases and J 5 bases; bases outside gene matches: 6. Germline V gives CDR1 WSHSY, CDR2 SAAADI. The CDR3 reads CASSDRARNEKLFF. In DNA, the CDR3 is TGCGCCAGCAGCGACAGGGCACGGAATGAAAAACTGTTTTTT.

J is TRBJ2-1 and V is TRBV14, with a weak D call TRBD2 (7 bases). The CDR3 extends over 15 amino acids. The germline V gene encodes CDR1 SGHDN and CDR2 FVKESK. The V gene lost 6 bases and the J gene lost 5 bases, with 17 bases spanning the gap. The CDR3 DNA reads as TGTGCCAGCAGAGGGGGGGGACGAGGGAACAATGAGCAGTTCTTC. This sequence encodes CASRGGGRGNNEQFF. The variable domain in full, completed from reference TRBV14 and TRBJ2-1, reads EAGVTQFPSHSVIEKGQTVTLRCDPISGHDNLYWYRRVMGKEIKFLLHFVKESKQDESGMPNNRFLAERTGGTYSTLKVQPAELEDSGVYFCASRGGGRGNNEQFFGPGTRLTVL.

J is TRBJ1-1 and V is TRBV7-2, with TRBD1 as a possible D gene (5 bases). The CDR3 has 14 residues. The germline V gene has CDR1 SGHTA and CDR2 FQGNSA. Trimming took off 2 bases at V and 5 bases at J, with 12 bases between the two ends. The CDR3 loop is CASSLTGRGTEAFF. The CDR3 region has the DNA TGTGCCAGCAGCTTAACCGGTCGGGGGACTGAAGCTTTCTTT.

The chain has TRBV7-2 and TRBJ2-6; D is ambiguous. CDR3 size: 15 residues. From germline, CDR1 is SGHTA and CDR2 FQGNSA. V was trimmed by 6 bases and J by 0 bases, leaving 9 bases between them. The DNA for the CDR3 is TGTGCCAGCAGTCGGGCTCCCTCTGGGGCCAACGTCCTGACTTTC. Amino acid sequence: CASSRAPSGANVLTF.